The 31 T cell receptor beta chains in this list originate from one sample, sequenced in a study of chemoradiotherapy in HPV16-positive cancers. The method was immunoSEQ multiplex PCR; TCRdb's version includes in-frame clones alone and lacks a portion of them. The sample consists of approximately 30,000 clones, more than 70% of them appearing once. The sample here was blood, taken from a patient who underwent chemoradiotherapy. The receptor set was obtained from a human donor with HPV-associated anogenital cancer.

The V call is TRBV18, the J call TRBJ2-6; perhaps TRBD1 as D (6 bases). The CDR3 covers 15 residues. V shed 5 bases and J shed 1 base, with 9 bases lying between them. Germline CDR1 KGHSH, CDR2 LQKENI. CDR3 DNA: TGTGCCAGCTCAAAGGGGGAGTCTGGGGCCAACGTCCTGACTTTC. Encoded protein: CASSKGESGANVLTF. The variable domain in full, with the rest retrieved from reference TRBV18 and TRBJ2-6, is NAGVMQNPRHLVRRRGQEARLRCSPMKGHSHVYWYRQLPEEGLKFMVYLQKENIIDESGMPKERFSAEFPKEGPSILRIQQVVRGDSAAYFCASSKGESGANVLTFGAGSRLTVL.

V usage is TRBV10-3 and J usage is TRBJ1-2; no clear D. The CDR3 has 15 residues. From germline, CDR1 is ENHRY and CDR2 SYGVKD. V was trimmed by 4 bases and J by 2 bases, leaving 14 bases between them. The CDR3 coding sequence is TGTGCCATCAGTGCTCGGCAGATAGCAAACTATGGCTACACCTTC. Its protein product is CAISARQIANYGYTF.

This clone was recorded only once. The gene calls are TRBV4-2 and TRBJ2-3; D is undetermined. V was trimmed by 1 base and J by 5 bases, leaving 7 bases between them. The CDR3 is made up of 13 amino acids. The V gene's germline CDR1 is LGHNA and CDR2 YNFKEQ. CDR3 residues: CASSQAPKDTQYF. CDR3 DNA: TGTGCCAGCAGCCAAGCTCCGAAAGATACGCAGTATTTT.

The V call is TRBV7-9, the J call TRBJ2-3, with 7 bases fitting TRBD1. Trimming took 5 bases from V and 7 from J; bases not matched to a gene: 15. Germline V gene sequence: CDR1 SEHNR, CDR2 FQNEAQ (reference sequence). The CDR3 has 16 amino acids. The CDR3 here is CASSRTGEYGLNTQYF. The CDR3, as DNA: TGTGCCAGCAGCAGAACAGGGGAGTATGGTCTAAATACGCAGTATTTT.

V gene TRBV9 combines with J gene TRBJ2-5; D call uncertain. Germline V lookup: CDR1 SGDLS, CDR2 YYNGEE. Deletions cut 0 bases from V and 5 bases from J, with 11 bases between. This CDR3 comprises 14 residues. The CDR3 loop is CASSVGTVAETQYF. The CDR3 DNA is TGTGCCAGCAGCGTAGGTACCGTCGCGGAGACCCAGTACTTC. The entire variable domain, with the rest obtained from reference TRBV9 and TRBJ2-5, is as follows: DSGVTQTPKHLITATGQRVTLRCSPRSGDLSVYWYQQSLDQGLQFLIQYYNGEERAKGNILERFSAQQFPDLHSELNLSSLELGDSALYFCASSVGTVAETQYFGPGTRLLVL.

The CDR3 DNA reads as TGTGCCGGGCAAGGTTCTAGCACAGATACGCAGTATTTT. Translated: CAGQGSSTDTQYF. The J gene is TRBJ2-3, the V gene TRBV7-2; D is undetermined. Germline loops: CDR1 SGHTA, CDR2 FQGNSA. V lost 11 bases to trimming and J lost 0 bases, with 12 bases between them. This CDR3 region has 13 residues.

V is TRBV2 and J is TRBJ2-1, with unresolved D. CDR1 and CDR2 from the germline V gene are SNHLY and FYNNEI. This CDR3 is built from 11 residues. V lost 7 bases and J 5 bases, leaving 6 bases between the germline ends. The DNA of the CDR3 is TGTGCCAGCACGCGAAACAATGAGCAGTTCTTC. Amino acid sequence: CASTRNNEQFF.

The V gene is TRBV4-1, the J gene TRBJ1-1; 9 bases fit TRBD1. The CDR3 extends over 17 amino acids. The germline CDR1 and CDR2 sequences are MGHRA and YSYEKL. V dropped 3 bases and J dropped 0; count of bases not matched to a gene: 8. Here the CDR3 reads CASSQDPNRGLNTEAFF. CDR3 in DNA: TGCGCCAGCAGCCAGGATCCTAACAGGGGGCTGAACACTGAAGCTTTCTTT.

The chain couples TRBV18 to TRBJ2-2, with 9 bases matching TRBD1. The CDR3 covers 16 residues. Trimming removed 2 bases from V and 5 bases from J; junction bases left unmatched: 6. Germline CDR1 is KGHSH and CDR2 is LQKENI. CDR3 sequence reads: CASSPSDRGWTGELFF. Written as DNA, the CDR3 is TGTGCCAGCTCACCATCGGACAGGGGATGGACCGGGGAGCTGTTTTTT. The variable domain in full, with the rest retrieved from reference TRBV18 and TRBJ2-2, is NAGVMQNPRHLVRRRGQEARLRCSPMKGHSHVYWYRQLPEEGLKFMVYLQKENIIDESGMPKERFSAEFPKEGPSILRIQQVVRGDSAAYFCASSPSDRGWTGELFFGEGSRLTVL.

This clone is a singleton in its sample. This sequence joins TRBV5-1 and TRBJ2-1; D gene uncertain. Germline CDR1 SGHRS, CDR2 YFSETQ. V was shortened by 1 base and J by 4 bases, with 6 bases between the two germline ends. The CDR3 is 13 amino acids. CDR3 in amino acids: CASSLSEYNEQFF. DNA for the CDR3: TGCGCCAGCAGCTTGTCCGAATACAATGAGCAGTTCTTC.

The chain has TRBV19 and TRBJ2-1; possibly TRBD2 for D (6 bases). Trimming shortened V by 7 bases and J by 0 bases, and 13 bases separated the two germline ends. The CDR3 totals 15 residues. Germline loops: CDR1 LNHDA, CDR2 SQIVND (reference sequence). The CDR3 sequence is CASTMTRSSYNEQFF. The CDR3 nucleotides read TGTGCCAGTACCATGACTAGGAGCTCCTACAATGAGCAGTTCTTC.

As DNA, the CDR3 is TGCGCCAGCAGCGGAGGGACTAGCGGGAGAACAGATACGCAGTATTTT. Its protein product is CASSGGTSGRTDTQYF. The chain combines TRBV5-1 with TRBJ2-3; 14 bases are a match to TRBD2. CDR3 length equals 16 residues. V lost 4 bases, J lost 3 bases, and 4 bases stayed unmatched. The germline V gene encodes CDR1 SGHRS and CDR2 YFSETQ. The variable domain in full, with the rest retrieved from reference TRBV5-1 and TRBJ2-3, is KAGVTQTPRYLIKTRGQQVTLSCSPISGHRSVSWYQQTPGQGLQFLFEYFSETQRNKGNFPGRFSGRQFSNSRSEMNVSTLELGDSALYLCASSGGTSGRTDTQYFGPGTRLTVL.

This rearrangement joins TRBV18 to TRBJ2-3; 9 nucleotides align to TRBD1. The CDR3 consists of 15 residues. CDR1 and CDR2 from the germline V gene are KGHSH and LQKENI. The J segment lost 4 bases and the V segment lost 6 bases, leaving 8 bases of the junction unmatched. The CDR3 DNA sequence: TGTGCCAGCTCGGATGGGACAGGGAATGCAGATACGCAGTATTTT. Amino acids: CASSDGTGNADTQYF.

J is TRBJ2-1 and V is TRBV7-8, with 14 bases aligning to TRBD2. CDR1 SGHVS and CDR2 FQNEAQ come from the germline V gene. The CDR3 spans 18 residues. With V trimmed by 5 bases and J by 10 bases, 16 bases remained unmatched. DNA of the CDR3: TGTGCCAGCAGCCCCCCCGGACTAGCGGGGGGCCCAATGGGAGAGCAGTTCTTC. Its protein is CASSPPGLAGGPMGEQFF. The variable domain in full, completed from reference TRBV7-8 and TRBJ2-1, reads GAGVSQSPRYKVAKRGQDVALRCDPISGHVSLFWYQQALGQGPEFLTYFQNEAQLDKSGLPSDRFFAERPEGSVSTLKIQRTQQEDSAVYLCASSPPGLAGGPMGEQFFGPGTRLTVL.

The V and J genes are TRBV28 and TRBJ2-7, with 9 bases aligning to TRBD2. The CDR3 is 13 residues long. Per the germline V gene, CDR1 is MDHEN and CDR2 is SYDVKM. With V trimmed by 8 bases and J by 7 bases, 9 bases remained unmatched. The CDR3 sequence is CASRSGSSFEQYF. The CDR3 DNA follows: TGTGCCAGCCGTAGCGGGAGTAGCTTTGAGCAGTACTTC. The complete variable domain, with remaining parts taken from reference TRBV28 and TRBJ2-7, reads DVKVTQSSRYLVKRTGEKVFLECVQDMDHENMFWYRQDPGLGLRLIYFSYDVKMKEKGDIPEGYSVSREKKERFSLILESASTNQTSMYLCASRSGSSFEQYFGPGTRLTVT.

The chain recombines TRBV25-1 with TRBJ2-1, with D perhaps TRBD2 (6 bases). Trimming stripped 3 bases from V and 3 bases from J, with 12 bases between. CDR1 MGHDK and CDR2 SYGVNS come from the germline V gene. The CDR3 totals 15 residues. The CDR3 loop is CASSDGGSDYNEQFF. The CDR3 DNA follows: TGTGCCAGCAGTGATGGAGGGAGTGACTACAATGAGCAGTTCTTC.

The V call is TRBV9, the J call TRBJ2-3; 10 bases are a match to TRBD2. Looked up from germline, CDR1 is SGDLS and CDR2 is YYNGEE. The V segment lost 3 bases and the J segment 5 bases; nucleotides outside the gene matches: 6. The CDR3 has 15 amino acids. CDR3 nucleotides: TGTGCCAGCAGCGCGCTAGCGGGAGTTGAAGATACGCAGTATTTT. This encodes CASSALAGVEDTQYF.

This clone was counted a few times. The chain combines TRBV4-2 with TRBJ2-1, with 14 bases matching TRBD2. Germline V lookup: CDR1 LGHNA, CDR2 YNFKEQ. The CDR3 is 16 residues long. The V segment lost 4 bases and the J segment 8 bases; nucleotides outside the gene matches: 7. DNA for the CDR3: TGTGCCAGCAGCCTAGGGACTAGCGGGAGTATCTATGAGCAGTTCTTC. It specifies CASSLGTSGSIYEQFF.

V and J are TRBV4-1 and TRBJ2-1, with TRBD2 as a possible D gene (7 bases). The CDR3 is made up of 14 amino acids. Between the trimmed V and J ends, which lost 4 bases and 6 bases, there was a span of 13 bases. The germline V gene has CDR1 MGHRA and CDR2 YSYEKL. The CDR3 DNA sequence: TGCGCCAGCAGCCCCGGGGGGCCCTGCAATGAGCAGTTCTTC. Protein: CASSPGGPCNEQFF.

The chain couples TRBV7-9 to TRBJ2-1; 8 bases fit TRBD2. Looked up from germline, CDR1 is SEHNR and CDR2 is FQNEAQ (reference sequence). This CDR3 is built from 15 residues. V trimming: 5 bases; J trimming: 6 bases; junction bases outside the gene matches: 9. DNA for the CDR3: TGTGCCAGCAGCCCTCTTGGGCGGGGGGTCAATGAGCAGTTCTTC. It specifies CASSPLGRGVNEQFF.

This chain links TRBV27 with TRBJ2-3; D gene unclear. Germline assignment: CDR1 MNHEY and CDR2 SMNVEV (reference sequence). This CDR3 has 12 residues. The ends were cut back, 0 bases at V and 5 bases at J, with 3 bases in the middle. CDR3 DNA: TGTGCCAGCAGTTTATCGAGAGATACGCAGTATTTT. Translating gives CASSLSRDTQYF.

The chain is built from TRBV28 and TRBJ1-1; 10 bases are a match to TRBD1. This CDR3 region has 14 residues. The junction had 5 bases not matched to a gene; V was cut back by 6 bases and J by 4 bases. Germline-derived CDR1 and CDR2 are MDHEN and SYDVKM. As DNA, the CDR3 is TGTGCCAGCAGCCCGGGACAGGGGAGCACTGAAGCTTTCTTT. This translates into CASSPGQGSTEAFF.

The rearrangement links TRBV4-1 to TRBJ1-2; no definite D call. The germline CDR1 and CDR2 sequences are MGHRA and YSYEKL. V lost 4 bases and J lost 2, with 17 bases in between. There are 16 residues in the CDR3. As DNA, the CDR3 is TGCGCCAGCAGCCCACGGTCAGCAAGCCCCAACTATGGCTACACCTTC. It translates to CASSPRSASPNYGYTF.

The V call is TRBV11-2, the J call TRBJ2-7; TRBD2 matches at 9 bases. Germline CDR1 reads SGHAT; CDR2 reads FQNNGV. The ends lost 5 bases at V and 2 bases at J; junction bases unmatched: 16. The CDR3 has 18 amino acids. The DNA of the CDR3 is TGTGCCAGCAGCACACTCCGGGGAAGCGGGAGGCTAACCTACGAGCAGTACTTC. Residues: CASSTLRGSGRLTYEQYF.

The rearrangement uses TRBV4-1 and TRBJ2-5, with TRBD1 matching over 9 bases. Germline loops: CDR1 MGHRA, CDR2 YSYEKL. V lost 4 bases and J lost 7; bases outside the gene matches: 10. The CDR3 loop spans 15 amino acids. Here the CDR3 DNA reads TGCGCCAGCAGCCCGACCGGGACAGGGTCGCCGACCCAGTACTTC. As protein: CASSPTGTGSPTQYF.

In its sample, this clone was seen once. This chain uses TRBV11-2 with TRBJ1-3; 7 nucleotides align to TRBD1. The germline V gene has CDR1 SGHAT and CDR2 FQNNGV. The V gene end was trimmed by 5 bases and the J gene end by 2 bases; junction bases not matched to a gene: 9. The CDR3 is 16 residues long. In nucleotides, the CDR3 is TGTGCCAGCAGCCCCTGGCGCCAGGGGGCTGGAAACACCATATATTTT. Amino acid sequence: CASSPWRQGAGNTIYF.

The V call is TRBV28, the J call TRBJ2-1, with 7 bases identical to TRBD1. Per germline, CDR1 MDHEN and CDR2 SYDVKM. With 7 bases clipped from V and 7 bases from J, the junction kept 16 bases outside the gene matches. The length of the CDR3 is 16 residues. CDR3 sequence (DNA): TGTGCCAGCACTCCTATGGGGACAGCCCTCGGGAATGAGCAGTTCTTC. Translation gives CASTPMGTALGNEQFF.

The V gene is TRBV7-9, the J gene TRBJ1-1; D may be TRBD1 (6 bases). The germline gives CDR1 SEHNR, CDR2 FQNEAQ (reference sequence). Trimming shortened V by 5 bases and J by 1 base, and 17 bases separated the two germline ends. The CDR3 runs 16 residues. The CDR3 here is CASSPARGGGNTEAFF. CDR3 coding DNA: TGTGCCAGCAGCCCCGCAAGAGGAGGGGGGAACACTGAAGCTTTCTTT.

J is TRBJ2-1 and V is TRBV27; TRBD2 might be the D (6 bases). The germline gives CDR1 MNHEY, CDR2 SMNVEV (reference sequence). V lost 5 bases to trimming and J lost 3 bases, with 17 bases between them. This CDR3 comprises 16 residues. This CDR3 is CASSPRGGDFYNEQFF. The CDR3 DNA reads TGTGCCAGCAGTCCCCGCGGCGGGGACTTCTACAATGAGCAGTTCTTC.

This chain connects TRBV25-1 to TRBJ1-5; no clear D. Per germline, CDR1 MGHDK and CDR2 SYGVNS. Trimming removed 2 bases at V and 0 bases at J, with 5 bases between. The CDR3 contains 14 residues. CDR3 region: CASSERYSNQPQHF. The CDR3, as DNA: TGTGCCAGCAGTGAACGTTATAGCAATCAGCCCCAGCATTTT.

This sequence joins TRBV11-3 and TRBJ2-1; D gene unclear. Germline CDR1 SGHNT, CDR2 YENEEA. V shed 3 bases and J shed 5 bases, with 14 bases lying between them. The CDR3 runs 15 residues. The CDR3 spells CASSFLGAKDNEQFF. DNA for the CDR3: TGTGCCAGCAGCTTCCTCGGCGCAAAGGACAATGAGCAGTTCTTC.